Sequencing of this T cell receptor (beta chain) was carried out in a study of prognosis after radiotherapy for stage I lung cancer. Study at large: Over 11 patients presented with newly diagnosed primary stage I lung tumors, and roughly 5 carried oligometastatic NSCLC following surgical resection of the primary tumor. Broader study findings: Median unique TCR clone counts of roughly 10,000 versus 7,000 showed a fall after stereotactic body radiation therapy.

V was clipped by 0 bases and J by 1 base, with 18 bases between them. The CDR3 has 18 amino acids. Germline V gene data show CDR1 as MNHEY and CDR2 as SVGEGT. Worth noting for this clonotype: Its antigen is unidentified. A far larger clone is only one base removed, so a read error is likely.

Genomic DNA was the source, and TCR beta CDR3 was amplified from it by two-round multiplex PCR. TRBV and TRBJ genes each had their own specific primers in first-round PCR. TCRdb reanalysed the multiplex PCR reads using MiXCR and keeps one entry per CDR3 protein. Of 20,000 to 25,000 distinct CDR3 sequences listed, approximately 39% are singletons. This receptor was identified in a donor of 50 years or more with non-small cell lung cancer. J is TRBJ2-5 and V is TRBV6-2 or TRBV6-3; TRBD2 might be the D (6 bases). The sequences come from PBMCs, collected before or after stereotactic body radiation therapy (not recorded which). CDR3 bases: TGTGCCAGCAGTTACTCGCCTGCTGTGACTAGGGGCCAAGAGACCCAGTACTTC. As protein: CASSYSPAVTRGQETQYF.